Each of the 10 T cell receptor beta chains below was sequenced from the same sample in a study of neurological immune-mediated disorders. TCRdb analysed the 5' RACE reads with MiXCR anew, one entry per CDR3 protein. Among 50,000 to 70,000 distinct CDR3 sequences, 4.5% to 5.5% were seen once, and the ten largest hold approximately 7%. The specimen sequenced was PBMCs. The source of these receptors is a man between 25 and 39 years old with multiple sclerosis.

V and J are TRBV29-1 and TRBJ2-3, with TRBD2 matching 8 bases. Trimming cost V 7 bases and J 3 bases; bases outside gene matches: 6. Per germline, CDR1 SQVTM and CDR2 ANQGSEA. CDR3 size: 13 residues. CDR3 in DNA: TGCAGCGATCGTAGCGGGGATACAGATACGCAGTATTTT. Amino acid sequence: CSDRSGDTDTQYF.

V and J are TRBV20-1 and TRBJ2-3, with D possibly being TRBD2 (6 bases). The CDR3 consists of 15 residues. Trimming removed 1 base from V and 0 bases from J, with 11 bases in between. Germline V gene lookup returns CDR1 DFQATT and CDR2 SNEGSKA (reference sequence). This chain's CDR3 is CSARGDGGSTDTQYF. The DNA for the CDR3 is TGCAGTGCTAGAGGGGACGGGGGTAGCACAGATACGCAGTATTTT.

There are many counts of this clonotype. The rearrangement joins TRBV27 to TRBJ2-1; tentative D call: TRBD2 (6 bases). The CDR3 is 13 amino acids. Germline V gives CDR1 MNHEY, CDR2 SMNVEV (reference sequence). Trimming removed 0 bases at V and 9 bases at J, with 9 bases between. CDR3 sequence: CASSLSGGAEQFF. The DNA of the CDR3 is TGTGCCAGCAGTTTATCCGGGGGAGCTGAGCAGTTCTTC.

This clonotype was seen many times. This rearrangement joins TRBV6-5 to TRBJ1-5; D remains unclear. With 5 bases removed from V and 0 bases from J, the gap between germline ends came to 5 bases. CDR3 length equals 13 residues. CDR1 is MNHEY and CDR2 is SVGAGI in the germline V gene. The CDR3 loop reads CASSKNSNQPQHF. Written as DNA, the CDR3 is TGTGCCAGCAGTAAAAATAGCAATCAGCCCCAGCATTTT.

This chain connects TRBV7-6 to TRBJ2-1; tentative D call: TRBD2 (5 bases). The germline CDR1 and CDR2 sequences are SGHVS and FNYEAQ. The CDR3 consists of 13 residues. V dropped 3 bases and J dropped 10 bases, with 13 bases sitting between them. In DNA, the CDR3 is TGTGCCAGCAGCTTTCACGGGATCGGCGAGCAGTTCTTC. This encodes CASSFHGIGEQFF.

This clonotype was observed at least ten times. This chain joins TRBV15 and TRBJ2-7, with D possibly matching TRBD2 (6 bases). V lost 0 bases, J lost 2 bases, and 14 bases lay in between. The CDR3 consists of 16 residues. The germline CDR1 and CDR2 sequences are LNHNV and YYDKDF (reference sequence). The CDR3 reads CATSRDGPGRTYEQYF. The CDR3 nucleotides are TGTGCCACCAGCAGAGATGGGCCGGGGAGGACCTACGAGCAGTACTTC.

The sample holds a few counts of this clonotype. The chain combines TRBV29-1 with TRBJ2-3; D unresolved. Trimming removed 4 bases from V and 11 bases from J, with 13 bases in between. CDR1 is SQVTM, CDR2 ANQGSEA, per germline. CDR3 length: 11 amino acids. CDR3 nucleotides: TGCAGCGTTGCGGGTAGGAAGGGGCAGTATTTT. Its protein product is CSVAGRKGQYF.

This clonotype was found a few times. The CDR3 sequence is CASSLSDRGLAGELFF. DNA of the CDR3: TGTGCCAGCAGTCTCTCTGACAGGGGTCTCGCCGGGGAGCTGTTTTTT. The rearrangement joins TRBV2 to TRBJ2-2, with TRBD1 matching 8 bases. V gave up 5 bases and J gave up 6 bases; unmatched junction bases: 11. Germline V gene lookup returns CDR1 SNHLY and CDR2 FYNNEI. This CDR3 contains 16 residues. The variable domain in full, completed from reference TRBV2 and TRBJ2-2, reads EPEVTQTPSHQVTQMGQEVILRCVPISNHLYFYWYRQILGQKVEFLVSFYNNEISEKSEIFDDQFSVERPDGSNFTLKIRSTKLEDSAMYFCASSLSDRGLAGELFFGEGSRLTVL.

This clonotype was observed a handful of times. The chain is built from TRBV4-1 and TRBJ1-1; no firm D call. This CDR3 spans 14 amino acids. Germline CDR1 is MGHRA and CDR2 is YSYEKL. V was cut by 4 bases and J by 9 bases, with 18 bases left in between. CDR3 nucleotides: TGCGCCAGCAGCCCCCAGCCCAACAGTTACCAAGCTTTCTTT. Its translation: CASSPQPNSYQAFF.

In its sample, this clonotype was seen a few times. The chain couples TRBV24-1 to TRBJ2-3, with 7 bases identical to TRBD2. Trimming removed 3 bases from V and 2 bases from J; junction bases left unmatched: 7. Germline V CDR1 and CDR2: KGHDR, SFDVKD. The length of the CDR3 is 16 residues. The CDR3 sequence is CATSDGQRGLTDTQYF. The CDR3 coding sequence is TGTGCCACCAGTGATGGTCAGCGGGGTCTCACAGATACGCAGTATTTT.